Following are 13 T cell receptor beta chains from one sample sequenced in a study of Ad26.COV2.S vaccination and SARS-CoV-2 variants. As for treatment: some 19 received Ad26.COV2.S at low or high dose, single or two shots; about 5 received placebo; per-sample allocation not given. Samples came from day 63 after the first vaccine or placebo injection. Profiling relied on immunoSEQ multiplex PCR, and the TCRdb table lists in-frame clones only, not all of them. In the table there are about 410,000 clones, around 92% of which are singletons. This specimen consisted of peripheral blood, obtained in a trial of Ad26.COV2.S vaccine versus placebo. The receptor source for this set is a person aged 18-60 years who received the Ad26.COV2.S COVID-19 vaccine or a placebo.

The chain links TRBV9 to TRBJ2-3, with 9 bases aligning to TRBD2. Looked up from germline, CDR1 is SGDLS and CDR2 is YYNGEE. The CDR3 extends over 18 amino acids. V lost 0 bases, J lost 5 bases, and 13 bases stayed unmatched. The CDR3 bases are TGTGCCAGCAGCGTAGGAGGTTGGGCTAGCGGGGCCAGAGATACGCAGTATTTT. Amino acid sequence: CASSVGGWASGARDTQYF.

The CDR3 DNA reads as TGTGCCATCAGGGATACAGGGGAACACTCCTACAATGAGCAGTTCTTC. Translation: CAIRDTGEHSYNEQFF. The chain carries TRBV10-3 and TRBJ2-1; TRBD1 aligns across 7 bases. This CDR3 region has 16 residues. The V and J ends lost 6 bases and 0 bases, in that order; junction bases with no gene match: 8. Germline loops: CDR1 ENHRY, CDR2 SYGVKD.

V and J are TRBV7-9 and TRBJ1-3; tentative D call: TRBD1 (5 bases). The V end was cut by 5 bases, the J end by 0 bases, with 23 bases between. This CDR3 is built from 19 residues. CDR1 and CDR2 (germline): SEHNR, FQNEAQ (reference sequence). The CDR3 here is CASSTWNRSPINSGNTIYF. The CDR3 nucleotides read TGTGCCAGCAGCACTTGGAACAGGAGCCCGATAAACTCTGGAAACACCATATATTTT.

CDR3 protein: CASSSGSYEQYF. Written as DNA, the CDR3 is TGTGCCAGCAGCTCCGGGTCCTACGAGCAGTACTTC. The rearrangement uses TRBV5-5 and TRBJ2-7; no definite D call. From germline, CDR1 is SGHKS and CDR2 YYEKEE (reference sequence). V lost 3 bases and J 1 base, leaving 5 bases between the germline ends. The CDR3 spans 12 residues.

J is TRBJ2-5 and V is TRBV5-6; TRBD2 agrees at 11 bases. Trimming took 1 base from V and 4 from J; bases not matched to a gene: 6. The germline V gene has CDR1 SGHDT and CDR2 YYEEEE. The CDR3 loop spans 16 amino acids. Here the CDR3 reads CASSLSIAGGLETQYF. The CDR3 region has the DNA TGTGCCAGCAGCTTGTCGATAGCGGGGGGGCTAGAGACCCAGTACTTC.

The V and J genes are TRBV14 and TRBJ2-7; D is possibly TRBD2 (5 bases). This CDR3 is 14 amino acids long. The V gene's germline CDR1 is SGHDN and CDR2 FVKESK. The V end was cut by 1 base, the J end by 3 bases, with 10 bases between. The DNA for the CDR3 is TGTGCCAGCAGCCAAGTGATCGGAGGCTACGAGCAGTACTTC. Its protein product is CASSQVIGGYEQYF. Based on the CDR3 plus reference TRBV14 and TRBJ2-7, the full variable domain is EAGVTQFPSHSVIEKGQTVTLRCDPISGHDNLYWYRRVMGKEIKFLLHFVKESKQDESGMPNNRFLAERTGGTYSTLKVQPAELEDSGVYFCASSQVIGGYEQYFGPGTRLTVT.

The V gene is TRBV10-1, the J gene TRBJ2-7; D perhaps matches TRBD2 (6 bases). Germline lookup yields CDR1 WNHNN and CDR2 SYGVQD (reference sequence). V was pared by 3 bases and J by 6 bases, with 12 bases between. The CDR3 loop spans 13 amino acids. The CDR3 bases are TGCGCCAGCAGTGAACTAGCCGACGGCGAGCAGTACTTC. Protein product: CASSELADGEQYF.

The sample holds a few counts of this clone. The V call is TRBV7-2, the J call TRBJ1-6; 10 bases map to TRBD1. V shed 6 bases, J shed 13 bases, and the junction held 9 bases outside the gene matches. The germline CDR1 and CDR2 sequences are SGHTA and FQGNSA. The CDR3 loop spans 14 amino acids. The CDR3 region is CASSTAGQGTPLHF. CDR3 sequence (DNA): TGTGCCAGCAGTACCGCGGGACAGGGGACTCCCCTCCACTTT.

The chain combines TRBV28 with TRBJ1-5; D ambiguous. Deletions cut 1 base from V and 3 bases from J, with 4 bases between. The CDR3 consists of 13 residues. Germline-derived CDR1 and CDR2 are MDHEN and SYDVKM. CDR3 DNA: TGTGCCAGCAGTTTATCGTTCAATCAGCCCCAGCATTTT. This translates into CASSLSFNQPQHF.

In this sample, this clone turned up once. V and J are TRBV3-1 (or the pseudogene TRBV3-2) and TRBJ1-1; D not resolved. CDR3 length: 14 amino acids. The V gene lost 1 base and the J gene lost 3 bases, with 9 bases spanning the gap. Germline CDR1 LGHDT, CDR2 YNNKEL (reference sequence). CDR3 in amino acids: CASSQGHGDTEAFF. The CDR3 DNA reads as TGTGCCAGCAGCCAAGGACATGGGGACACTGAAGCTTTCTTT.

V and J are TRBV9 and TRBJ1-3; D is ambiguous. The CDR3 consists of 16 residues. The germline CDR1 and CDR2 sequences are SGDLS and YYNGEE. V lost 0 bases, J lost 0 bases, and 10 bases lay in between. The CDR3 region is CASSVGPPDSGNTIYF. The DNA of the CDR3 is TGTGCCAGCAGCGTAGGTCCCCCTGACTCTGGAAACACCATATATTTT. Complete variable domain (other parts from reference TRBV9 and TRBJ1-3): DSGVTQTPKHLITATGQRVTLRCSPRSGDLSVYWYQQSLDQGLQFLIQYYNGEERAKGNILERFSAQQFPDLHSELNLSSLELGDSALYFCASSVGPPDSGNTIYFGEGSWLTVV.

V gene TRBV18 combines with J gene TRBJ2-1; possible D gene TRBD2, 7 bases. This CDR3 region has 15 residues. V dropped 4 bases and J dropped 6 bases, with 16 bases sitting between them. CDR1 and CDR2 from the germline V gene are KGHSH and LQKENI. The CDR3, as DNA: TGTGCCAGCTCACTCGTCGGGGGGCCTACCAATGAGCAGTTCTTC. Translation gives CASSLVGGPTNEQFF.

V gene TRBV4-1 combines with J gene TRBJ2-1, with 7 bases matching TRBD1. CDR3 size: 20 residues. After removal of 4 bases from V and 5 bases from J, the junction contained 23 bases not matched to a gene. Germline V CDR1 and CDR2: MGHRA, YSYEKL. CDR3 sequence reads: CASSLLPGTAYTGEDNEQFF. For the CDR3, the DNA is TGCGCCAGCAGCCTGCTCCCCGGGACAGCCTATACAGGAGAAGACAATGAGCAGTTCTTC.